The T cell receptor beta chain described here comes from a study of blood T cell repertoires in COVID-19. Overall study context: Samples of COVID-19 (acute and convalescent) were obtained from the United States, Italy and Spain.

In the authors' methods: Reference gene primers were amplified, and this amplification served to estimate nucleated cell counts. The protocol was immunoSEQ multiplex PCR, while the TCRdb copy is restricted to in-frame clones and leaves out a portion. Clone size and the V and J calls come from that table; the DNA yielded D and trimming. The data show about 170,000 clones, roughly four fifths seen once. Germline CDR1 and CDR2: SGHDN and FVKESK. CDR3 size: 15 residues. With V trimmed by 4 bases and J by 3 bases, 9 bases remained unmatched. This receptor was taken from an elderly woman with acute or convalescent COVID-19. V usage is TRBV14 and J usage is TRBJ2-7, with TRBD2 identical over 7 bases. What was sequenced was peripheral blood. CDR3 coding DNA: TGTGCCAGCAGCCTACCTAGCGGAGGCCTCTACGAGCAGTACTTC. It translates to CASSLPSGGLYEQYF.